The following is a TCR beta chain sequence with its context. At one end, the junction sequence differs from germline, possibly due to a read error. The data are from a study of blood T cell repertoires in COVID-19. Study information: T cells, B-cell-depleted T cells, or PBMCs supplied cDNA or gDNA.

Sequenced by immunoSEQ multiplex PCR; TCRdb stores in-frame clones only, minus some. The sample lists about 65,000 clones, approximately 93% occurring once. The CDR3 runs 13 residues. Looked up from germline, CDR1 is MNHNY and CDR2 is SVGAGI (reference sequence). The V gene is TRBV6-6, the J gene TRBJ2-7, with 7 positions matching TRBD2. The TCR was taken from a man in his sixties or seventies with active COVID-19. The source material was peripheral blood. CDR3 coding DNA: TGTGCCAGCAGTTCGACTAGCTCCAACGAGCAGTACTTC. It specifies CASSSTSSNEQYF.